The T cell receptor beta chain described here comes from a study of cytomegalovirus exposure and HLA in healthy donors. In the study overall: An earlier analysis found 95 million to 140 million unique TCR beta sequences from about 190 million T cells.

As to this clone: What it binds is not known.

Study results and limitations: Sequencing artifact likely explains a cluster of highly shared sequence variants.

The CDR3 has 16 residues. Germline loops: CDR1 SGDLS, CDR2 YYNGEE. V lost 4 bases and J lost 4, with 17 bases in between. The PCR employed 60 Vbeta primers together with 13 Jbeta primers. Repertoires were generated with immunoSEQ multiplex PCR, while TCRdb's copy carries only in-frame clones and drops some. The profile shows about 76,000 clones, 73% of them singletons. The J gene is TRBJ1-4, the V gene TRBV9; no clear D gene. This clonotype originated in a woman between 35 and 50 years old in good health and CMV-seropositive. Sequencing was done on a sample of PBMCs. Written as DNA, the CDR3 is TGTGCCAGCAGCCCCCGCTCCAACCCGGGTAATGAAAAACTGTTTTTT. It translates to CASSPRSNPGNEKLFF.